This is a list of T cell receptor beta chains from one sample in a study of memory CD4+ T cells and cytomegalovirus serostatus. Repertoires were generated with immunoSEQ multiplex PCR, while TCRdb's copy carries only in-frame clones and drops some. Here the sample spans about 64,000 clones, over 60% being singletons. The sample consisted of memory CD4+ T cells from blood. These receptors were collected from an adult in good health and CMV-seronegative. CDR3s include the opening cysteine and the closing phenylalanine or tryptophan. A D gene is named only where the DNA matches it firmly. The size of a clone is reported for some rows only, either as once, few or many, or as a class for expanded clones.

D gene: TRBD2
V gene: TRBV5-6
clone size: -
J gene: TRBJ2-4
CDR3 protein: CASSLGRGTDIQYF
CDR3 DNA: TGTGCCAGCAGCTTGGGGCGGGGGACGGACATTCAGTACTTC

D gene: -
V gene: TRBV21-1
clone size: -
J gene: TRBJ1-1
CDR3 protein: CASSKIGGGFCTEAFF
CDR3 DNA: TGTGCCAGCAGCAAAATAGGGGGAGGGTTTTGCACTGAAGCTTTCTTT

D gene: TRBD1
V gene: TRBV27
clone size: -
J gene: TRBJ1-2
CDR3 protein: CASSLLGTGGAGGYTF
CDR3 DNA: TGTGCCAGCAGTTTATTGGGGACAGGGGGCGCAGGGGGCTACACCTTC

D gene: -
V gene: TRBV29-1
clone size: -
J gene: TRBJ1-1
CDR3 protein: CSSAGQSSTEAFF
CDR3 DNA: TGCAGCTCGGCTGGACAAAGTAGCACTGAAGCTTTCTTT

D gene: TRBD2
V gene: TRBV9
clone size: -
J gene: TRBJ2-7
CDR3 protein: CASSVGLATGLGEQYF
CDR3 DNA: TGTGCCAGCAGCGTCGGACTAGCGACGGGGTTGGGGGAGCAGTACTTC

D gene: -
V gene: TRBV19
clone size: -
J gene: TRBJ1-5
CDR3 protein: CATTKDHSNQPQHF
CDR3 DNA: TGTGCCACCACGAAGGACCATAGCAATCAGCCCCAGCATTTT

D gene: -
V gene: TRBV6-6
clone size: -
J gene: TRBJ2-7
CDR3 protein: CASSYSQGADEQYF
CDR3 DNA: TGTGCCAGCAGTTACTCACAGGGTGCCGACGAGCAGTACTTC

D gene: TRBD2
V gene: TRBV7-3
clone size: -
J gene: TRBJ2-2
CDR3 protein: CASSSTLAVNTGELFF
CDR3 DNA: TGTGCCAGCAGCTCGACGCTAGCGGTGAACACCGGGGAGCTGTTTTTT

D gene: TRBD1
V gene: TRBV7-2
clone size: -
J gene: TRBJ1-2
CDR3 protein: CASSLVTGGPTNYGYTF
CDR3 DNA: TGTGCCAGCAGCTTAGTAACAGGGGGTCCTACTAACTATGGCTACACCTTC

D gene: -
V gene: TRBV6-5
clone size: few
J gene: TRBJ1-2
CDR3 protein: CASSYSIGGNYGYTF
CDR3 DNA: TGTGCCAGCAGTTACTCGATCGGGGGGAACTATGGCTACACCTTC

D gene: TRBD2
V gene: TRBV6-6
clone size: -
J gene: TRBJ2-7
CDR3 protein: CASSSSGVSSYEQYF
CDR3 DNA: TGTGCCAGCAGCTCCAGCGGGGTTAGCTCCTACGAGCAGTACTTC

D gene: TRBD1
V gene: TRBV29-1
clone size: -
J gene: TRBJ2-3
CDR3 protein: CSEGTGADTQYF
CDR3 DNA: TGCAGTGAGGGGACAGGGGCAGATACGCAGTATTTT

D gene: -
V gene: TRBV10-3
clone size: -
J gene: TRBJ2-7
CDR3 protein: CAISDAGYEQYF
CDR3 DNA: TGTGCCATCAGTGACGCAGGGTACGAGCAGTACTTC

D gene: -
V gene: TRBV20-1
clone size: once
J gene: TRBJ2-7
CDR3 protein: CSARTVDEQYF
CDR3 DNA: TGCAGTGCAAGGACAGTTGACGAGCAGTACTTC